Here is one T cell receptor beta chain with its context. Its target is unknown. Germline CDR1 is SGHVS and CDR2 is FQNEAQ. The CDR3 loop spans 15 amino acids. The sample originates from a study of CD8+CD57+ T cells in acquired aplastic anemia. Genomic DNA provided the template from which TCR beta VDJ and CDR3 profiles were obtained. TCRdb redid the calling of the reads with MiXCR, one entry per CDR3 protein. The table includes nearly 60,000 distinct CDR3 sequences, around 57% detected once. Study conclusions and caveats: Patients and controls had CD8+ Simpson's diversity values that were not significantly distinct.

Individuals selected for sequencing had exhibited CD8+CD57+ cell expansion on flow cytometry. Every one of the patients had aplastic anemia (severe, acquired). The TCR sequence derives from a human donor with aplastic anemia. The chain has TRBV7-8 and TRBJ2-7; 13 nucleotides align to TRBD2. The J call may not be correct, given that the DNA end is closer to TRBJ2-1. The sample was sorted CD4+, CD8+, or CD8+CD57+ T cells (not recorded which) from PBMCs. CDR3 residues: CASSLALAGGNEQFF. The DNA for the CDR3 is TGTGCCAGCAGCTTAGCACTAGCGGGGGGGAATGAGCAGTTCTTC.